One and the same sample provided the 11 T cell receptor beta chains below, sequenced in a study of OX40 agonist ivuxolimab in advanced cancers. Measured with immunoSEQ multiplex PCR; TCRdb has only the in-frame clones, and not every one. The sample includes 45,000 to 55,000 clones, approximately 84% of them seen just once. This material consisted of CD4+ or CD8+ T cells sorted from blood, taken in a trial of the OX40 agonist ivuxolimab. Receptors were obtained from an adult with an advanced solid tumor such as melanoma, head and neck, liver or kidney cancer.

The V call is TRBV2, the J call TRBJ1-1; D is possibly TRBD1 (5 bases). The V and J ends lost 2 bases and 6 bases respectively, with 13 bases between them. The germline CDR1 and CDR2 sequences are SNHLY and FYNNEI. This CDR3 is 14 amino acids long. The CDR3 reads CASSENRDLAEAFF. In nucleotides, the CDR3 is TGTGCCAGCAGTGAAAACCGGGACCTGGCTGAAGCTTTCTTT. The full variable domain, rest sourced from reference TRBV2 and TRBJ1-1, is EPEVTQTPSHQVTQMGQEVILRCVPISNHLYFYWYRQILGQKVEFLVSFYNNEISEKSEIFDDQFSVERPDGSNFTLKIRSTKLEDSAMYFCASSENRDLAEAFFGQGTRLTVV.

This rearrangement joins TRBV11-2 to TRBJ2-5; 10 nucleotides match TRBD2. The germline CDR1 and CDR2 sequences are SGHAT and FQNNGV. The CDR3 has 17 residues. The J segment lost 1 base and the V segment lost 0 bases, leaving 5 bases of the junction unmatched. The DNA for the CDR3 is TGTGCCAGCAGCTTAGAAGAGGCTAGCGGGAGCCAAGAGACCCAGTACTTC. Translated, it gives CASSLEEASGSQETQYF.

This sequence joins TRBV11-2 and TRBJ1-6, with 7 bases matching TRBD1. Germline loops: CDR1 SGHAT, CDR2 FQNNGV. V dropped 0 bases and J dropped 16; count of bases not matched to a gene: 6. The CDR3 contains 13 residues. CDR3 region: CASSLDLTGRLHF. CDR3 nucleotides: TGTGCCAGCAGCTTAGATCTGACAGGGAGACTCCACTTT.

CDR3 region: CASSPILVPRGTDTQYF. CDR3 nucleotides: TGCGCCAGCAGCCCCATTTTAGTCCCCAGGGGCACAGATACGCAGTATTTT. The chain uses TRBV5-1 and TRBJ2-3; D is possibly TRBD1 (5 bases). Trimming shortened V by 4 bases and J by 1 base, and 19 bases separated the two germline ends. Per germline, CDR1 SGHRS and CDR2 YFSETQ. This CDR3 has 17 amino acids.

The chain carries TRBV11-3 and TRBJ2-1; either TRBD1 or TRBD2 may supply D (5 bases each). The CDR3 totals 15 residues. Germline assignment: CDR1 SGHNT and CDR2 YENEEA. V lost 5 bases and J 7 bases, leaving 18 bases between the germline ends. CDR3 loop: CASSPRGTTQNEQFF. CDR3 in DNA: TGTGCCAGCAGCCCCCGTGGGACGACTCAGAATGAGCAGTTCTTC.

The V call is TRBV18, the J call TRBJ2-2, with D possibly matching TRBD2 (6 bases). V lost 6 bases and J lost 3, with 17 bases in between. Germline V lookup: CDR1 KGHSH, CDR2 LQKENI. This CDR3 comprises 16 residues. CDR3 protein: CASSLSGLAYTGELFF. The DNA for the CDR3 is TGTGCCAGCTCTCTCTCAGGGCTAGCGTACACCGGGGAGCTGTTTTTT.

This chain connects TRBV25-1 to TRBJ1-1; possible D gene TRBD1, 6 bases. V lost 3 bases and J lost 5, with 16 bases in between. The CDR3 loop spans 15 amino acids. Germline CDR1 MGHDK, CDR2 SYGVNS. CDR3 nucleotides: TGTGCCAGCAGTGACGGTCGGCAGGGGCATACTGAAGCTTTCTTT. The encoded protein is CASSDGRQGHTEAFF.

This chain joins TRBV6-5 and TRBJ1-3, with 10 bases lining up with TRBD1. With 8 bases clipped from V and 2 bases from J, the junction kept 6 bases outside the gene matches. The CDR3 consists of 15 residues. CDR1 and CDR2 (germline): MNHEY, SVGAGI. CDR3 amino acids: CASRDRGSPGNTIYF. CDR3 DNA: TGTGCCAGCCGGGACAGGGGCAGTCCTGGAAACACCATATATTTT.

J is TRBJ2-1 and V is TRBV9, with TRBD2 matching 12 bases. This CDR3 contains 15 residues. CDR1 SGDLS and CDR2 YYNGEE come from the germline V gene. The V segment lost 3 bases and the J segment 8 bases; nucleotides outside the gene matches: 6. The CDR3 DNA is TGTGCCAGCAGCGCGACTAGCGGGAGCTGGGATGAGCAGTTCTTC. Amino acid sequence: CASSATSGSWDEQFF.

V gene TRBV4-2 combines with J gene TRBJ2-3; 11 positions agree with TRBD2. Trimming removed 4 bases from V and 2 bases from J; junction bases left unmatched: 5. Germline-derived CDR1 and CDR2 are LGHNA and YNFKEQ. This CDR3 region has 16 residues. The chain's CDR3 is CASSLRLAGITDTQYF. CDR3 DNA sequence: TGTGCCAGCAGCCTCCGACTAGCGGGGATCACAGATACGCAGTATTTT.

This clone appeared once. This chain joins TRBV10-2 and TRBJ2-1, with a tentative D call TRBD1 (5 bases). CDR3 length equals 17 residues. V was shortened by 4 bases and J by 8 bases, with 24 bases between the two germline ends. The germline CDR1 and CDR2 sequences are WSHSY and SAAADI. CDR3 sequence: CASSALKARGQFDEQFF. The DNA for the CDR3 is TGCGCCAGCAGTGCTCTCAAAGCTAGGGGCCAGTTCGATGAGCAGTTCTTC.